This T cell receptor beta chain was captured in a study of Ad26.COV2.S vaccination and SARS-CoV-2 variants (dated by TCRdb to the early 2020s). The study in broad terms: Vaccine-arm donors came from COV1001, a multicentre, randomized, double-blind, placebo-controlled phase I-IIa trial of Ad26.COV2.S in healthy adults. Dosing of Ad26.COV2.S was intramuscular, at either 5x10^10 or 1x10^11 viral particles, delivered as one shot or as two shots spaced 56 days apart. The specificity and breadth of SARS-CoV-2-reactive T cell receptors after Ad26.COV2.S vaccination were assessed by TCRbeta repertoire sequencing. A total of approximately 30 samples were included in the TCR-sequenced set, comprising around 20 Ad26.COV2.S vaccine recipients, 5 placebo recipients and 8 SARS-CoV-2 convalescent individuals. Participants in the trial were split at random into five groups of five each, receiving low-dose or high-dose Ad26.COV2.S once or twice, or else placebo on both occasions. Throughout the experiments and outcome assessment, investigators stayed blinded to trial group allocation. Results the study describes overall, beyond this receptor: After vaccination, spike-specific CD8+ and CD4+ T cell responses were reported to show substantial breadth. Ad26.COV2.S recipients had higher spike-specific TCR breadth than placebo recipients (P = 0.0014). Comparing responses between vaccine doses or regimens was not something the study was powered to do. Non-spike TCR breadth was comparable between vaccine and placebo recipients, consistent with the vaccine containing only spike. The authors noted that total T cell responses may have been underestimated by the TCR breadth and depth analyses.

Concerning this clone itself: Its recognized antigen is unknown. There are no base qualities to consult, and no much larger clone falls within one base.

The immunoSEQ Assay was used to sequence TCRbeta CDR3 regions. After extraction, genomic DNA underwent amplification by bias-controlled multiplex PCR, followed by high-throughput sequencing. On the authors' methods: To quantify the absolute abundance of every unique TCRbeta CDR3 region, sequences were collapsed and filtered. T cell fraction was estimated by normalizing TCRbeta template counts to usable DNA, with usable DNA measured through amplification of reference genes found in all nucleated cells. Repertoire TCRs were annotated as SARS-CoV-2-specific when V gene, CDR3 amino acid sequence and J gene were exactly matched to a known reactive TCR set. The reference SARS-CoV-2 TCR set came from MIRA and was filtered for enrichment in COVID-19-positive ImmuneCODE repertoires, removing public or cross-reactive TCRs. Drawing on the MIRA antigens, annotated TCRs were analysed further at the level of specific ORF or position within ORF. Breadth was defined as the number of annotated unique rearrangements divided by the total number of unique productive rearrangements, and depth was defined as the summed frequency of the annotated unique rearrangements. Two-sided Wilcoxon rank-sum tests were used to compare TCR breadth between groups. TCRdb mirrors the immuneACCESS table, restricted to in-frame sequences. Some clones are absent from its copies; in checked studies, under half trace to an unresolved V gene, and the reason for the others is unknown. The V and J calls and clone size were taken over from that table, and D and trimming were inferred from the DNA. The sample profile shows some 270,000 clones; roughly 85% of them were found once. The ten largest clones take up 2.5% to 3.5% of the sample.

The junction carries 3 bases between V and J, which are trimmed by 1 base and 6 bases respectively. The cysteine opens and the phenylalanine closes a CDR3 of 12 amino acids. The sequence is cut down to CDR3 DNA, 36 bases in frame from base 1. CDR1 is given as MGHRA and CDR2 as YSYEKL, both from the germline V gene. The meaning of the sample's treatment or condition label: over 15 received Ad26.COV2.S at low or high dose, single or two shots; roughly 5 received placebo; per-sample allocation not given. For vaccine and placebo recipients, repertoires were sequenced using samples collected on day 63 after the first injection. Between 29 July and 7 August 2020, Cohort 1b enrolled about two dozen adults aged 18-55 years at one site in Boston, USA. Ad26.COV2.S was a replication-incompetent adenovirus type 26 vector that expressed a prefusion-stabilized SARS-CoV-2 spike protein derived from the original Wuhan strain.

The clonotype comes from a person aged 18 to 65 who received the Ad26.COV2.S COVID-19 vaccine or a placebo. The specimen comprised peripheral blood, sampled in a trial of Ad26.COV2.S vaccine versus placebo. This chain is built from TRBV4-1 and TRBJ2-2; the D segment cannot be called with confidence. The DNA is as follows: TGCGCCAGCAGCCAAGTTCCCGGGGAGCTGTTTTTT. This yields the protein CASSQVPGELFF.